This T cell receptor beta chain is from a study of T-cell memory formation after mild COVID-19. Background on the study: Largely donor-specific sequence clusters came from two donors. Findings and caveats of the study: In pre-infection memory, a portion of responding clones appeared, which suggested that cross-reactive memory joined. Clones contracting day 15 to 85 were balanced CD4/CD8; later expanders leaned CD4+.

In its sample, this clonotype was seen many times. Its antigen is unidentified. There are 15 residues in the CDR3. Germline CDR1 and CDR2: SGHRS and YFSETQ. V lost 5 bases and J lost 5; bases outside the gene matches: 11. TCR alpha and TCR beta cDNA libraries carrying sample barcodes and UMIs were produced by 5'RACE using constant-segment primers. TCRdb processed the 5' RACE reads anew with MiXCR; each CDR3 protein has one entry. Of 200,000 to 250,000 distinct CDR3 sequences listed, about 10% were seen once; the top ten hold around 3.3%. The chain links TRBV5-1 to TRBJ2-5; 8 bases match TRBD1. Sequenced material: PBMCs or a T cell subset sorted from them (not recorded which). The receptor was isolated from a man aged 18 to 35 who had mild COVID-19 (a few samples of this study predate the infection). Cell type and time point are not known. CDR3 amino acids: CASRGQGAVGETQYF. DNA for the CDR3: TGCGCCAGCAGAGGGCAGGGGGCCGTTGGGGAGACCCAGTACTTC.